Sequencing of this TCR beta chain was carried out in a study of identical twins. TCRdb re-analysed the 5' RACE reads in MiXCR, keeping a single row per CDR3 protein. The sample has under 900,000 distinct CDR3 sequences; about 18% are singletons. V dropped 4 bases and J dropped 9; count of bases not matched to a gene: 10. This CDR3 has 15 residues. The germline CDR1 and CDR2 sequences are SEHNR and FQNEAQ (reference sequence). The sample was also linked to a second study, of T cells expressing NK-cell markers. As that report states: Whether expanded NKG2C+ T cell clones were HCMV-specific remained unclear.

The chain employs TRBV7-9 and TRBJ2-3; TRBD2 agrees at 10 bases. The sample comprised PBMCs. This TCR came from a woman aged 18-29 years in good health. CDR3 in DNA: TGTGCCAGCAGCTACGGACTAGCGGCATCAGGCACGCAGTATTTT. This encodes CASSYGLAASGTQYF.